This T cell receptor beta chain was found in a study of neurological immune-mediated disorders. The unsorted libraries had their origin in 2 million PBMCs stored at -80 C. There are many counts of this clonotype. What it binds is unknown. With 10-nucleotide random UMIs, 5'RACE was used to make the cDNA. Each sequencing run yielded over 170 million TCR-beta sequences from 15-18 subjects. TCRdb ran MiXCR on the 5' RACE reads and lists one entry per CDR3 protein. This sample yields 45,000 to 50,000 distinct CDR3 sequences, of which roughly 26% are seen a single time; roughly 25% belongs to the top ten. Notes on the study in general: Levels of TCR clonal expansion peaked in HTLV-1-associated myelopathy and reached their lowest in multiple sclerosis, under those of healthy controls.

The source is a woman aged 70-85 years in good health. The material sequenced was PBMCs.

CDR3 loop: CSASARTGSSYNEQFF. The CDR3 DNA sequence: TGCAGTGCTAGCGCCCGGACAGGGAGCTCCTACAATGAGCAGTTCTTC. The rearrangement links TRBV20-1 to TRBJ2-1; 8 nucleotides line up with TRBD1. Trimming removed 3 bases from V and 0 bases from J; junction bases left unmatched: 7. The CDR3 length is 16 residues. CDR1 and CDR2 (germline): DFQATT, SNEGSKA (reference sequence).